The 17 T cell receptor beta chains below were found in one sample sequenced in a study of cytomegalovirus exposure and HLA in healthy donors. Sequencing was performed with immunoSEQ multiplex PCR; in TCRdb, only in-frame clones are kept and a portion is missing. The table records tens of thousands of clones, approximately 97% of them present only once. Sequenced: PBMCs. The receptors originated from a young woman in good health and CMV-seropositive.

The genes are TRBV9 and TRBJ2-1; 9 bases match TRBD2. This CDR3 comprises 17 residues. With 4 bases clipped from V and 2 bases from J, the junction kept 10 bases outside the gene matches. From germline, CDR1 is SGDLS and CDR2 YYNGEE. The CDR3 loop is CASSPFKAGGPYNEQFF. The CDR3 nucleotides read TGTGCCAGCAGCCCCTTTAAGGCGGGAGGGCCCTACAATGAGCAGTTCTTC.

The chain employs TRBV7-9 and TRBJ1-5; a weak D match, TRBD1 (6 bases). Germline lookup yields CDR1 SEHNR and CDR2 FQNEAQ (reference sequence). This CDR3 is 16 amino acids long. V was trimmed by 1 base and J by 0 bases, leaving 10 bases between them. Here the CDR3 DNA reads TGTGCCAGCAGCTTAGATGGGGGCTATAGCAATCAGCCCCAGCATTTT. Its protein is CASSLDGGYSNQPQHF.

The chain carries TRBV27 and TRBJ1-3, with unresolved D. The CDR3 has 13 residues. Germline V gives CDR1 MNHEY, CDR2 SMNVEV (reference sequence). The V and J ends lost 3 bases and 2 bases respectively, with 5 bases between them. For the CDR3, the DNA is TGTGCCAGCAGTTTCAGTACTGGAAACACCATATATTTT. Protein: CASSFSTGNTIYF.

The chain carries TRBV20-1 and TRBJ2-5; no firm D call. There are 11 residues in the CDR3. The germline gives CDR1 DFQATT, CDR2 SNEGSKA (reference sequence). The CDR3 is CRCSYQETQYF. In nucleotides, the CDR3 is TGCAGGTGTTCCTACCAAGAGACCCAGTACTTC.

V gene TRBV10-3 combines with J gene TRBJ2-5; weak D call: TRBD1 (5 bases). The V end lost 4 bases, the J end lost 3 bases, and 9 bases lay between the germline ends. The length of the CDR3 is 13 residues. The germline V gene has CDR1 ENHRY and CDR2 SYGVKD. The CDR3 coding sequence is TGTGCCATCAGTGGACAGACCGAAGAGACCCAGTACTTC. It translates to CAISGQTEETQYF.

The chain joins TRBV7-2 to TRBJ2-1; D gene uncertain. CDR1 SGHTA and CDR2 FQGNSA come from the germline V gene. Trimming removed 1 base from V and 5 bases from J, with 12 bases in between. CDR3 length: 15 residues. CDR3 sequence: CASSLVGSPDNEQFF. CDR3 in DNA: TGTGCCAGCAGCTTAGTAGGTAGCCCCGACAATGAGCAGTTCTTC. Combining the CDR3 with reference TRBV7-2 and TRBJ2-1 gives the whole variable domain GAGVSQSPSNKVTEKGKDVELRCDPISGHTALYWYRQSLGQGLEFLIYFQGNSAPDKSGLPSDRFSAERTGGSVSTLTIQRTQQEDSAVYLCASSLVGSPDNEQFFGPGTRLTVL.

The chain uses TRBV6-5 and TRBJ2-1; no clear D gene. CDR1 and CDR2 from the germline V gene are MNHEY and SVGAGI. The CDR3 extends over 12 amino acids. The V end was cut by 6 bases, the J end by 1 base, with 4 bases between. The CDR3 reads CASRRSYNEQFF. DNA for the CDR3: TGTGCCAGCAGGCGTTCCTACAATGAGCAGTTCTTC.

CDR3 residues: CASSRSQDTDTQYF. CDR3 nucleotides: TGTGCCAGCTCAAGGTCGCAGGACACAGATACGCAGTATTTT. The rearrangement joins TRBV18 to TRBJ2-3; no firm D call. The CDR3 is 14 residues long. Germline CDR1 is KGHSH and CDR2 is LQKENI. Trimming took 5 bases from V and 2 from J, leaving 11 bases between them.

The rearrangement uses TRBV11-2 and TRBJ2-7, with 8 bases matching TRBD1. This CDR3 has 14 residues. Germline CDR1 is SGHAT and CDR2 is FQNNGV. J was trimmed by 7 bases and V by 5 bases; bases with no gene match: 10. CDR3 sequence: CASSRGQGVGEQYF. The DNA of the CDR3 is TGTGCCAGCAGCCGAGGACAGGGAGTGGGTGAGCAGTACTTC.

CDR3 region: CASSPQGVTYGYTF. DNA of the CDR3: TGTGCCAGCTCACCACAGGGGGTGACCTATGGCTACACCTTC. This chain connects TRBV18 to TRBJ1-2; D may be TRBD1 (6 bases). Trimming took off 1 base at V and 4 bases at J, with 10 bases between the two ends. The CDR3 sequence is 14 residues long. The germline V gene has CDR1 KGHSH and CDR2 LQKENI.

V gene TRBV30 combines with J gene TRBJ2-6; D might be TRBD1 (5 bases). V dropped 1 base and J dropped 0 bases, with 13 bases sitting between them. CDR1 and CDR2 from the germline V gene are GTSNPN and SVGIG (reference sequence). This CDR3 has 17 residues. CDR3 sequence: CAWSGGGATSGANVLTF. The CDR3, as DNA: TGTGCCTGGAGTGGCGGTGGGGCGACCTCTGGGGCCAACGTCCTGACTTTC.

The rearrangement uses TRBV11-2 and TRBJ2-7; 8 bases align to TRBD1. The V gene's germline CDR1 is SGHAT and CDR2 FQNNGV. The CDR3 is 16 residues long. Trimming took 5 bases from V and 3 from J; bases not matched to a gene: 12. CDR3 sequence: CASSLPRTGFVYEQYF. The CDR3 bases are TGTGCCAGCAGCCTCCCTAGGACAGGGTTTGTCTACGAGCAGTACTTC. The variable domain in full, with the rest retrieved from reference TRBV11-2 and TRBJ2-7, is EAGVAQSPRYKIIEKRQSVAFWCNPISGHATLYWYQQILGQGPKLLIQFQNNGVVDDSQLPKDRFSAERLKGVDSTLKIQPAKLEDSAVYLCASSLPRTGFVYEQYFGPGTRLTVT.

This chain links TRBV15 with TRBJ2-7, with TRBD1 matching 8 bases. Trimming at V came to 6 bases and at J to 7 bases, leaving 17 bases not matched to a gene. This CDR3 has 16 amino acids. Germline loops: CDR1 LNHNV, CDR2 YYDKDF (reference sequence). This CDR3 reads CATRKNRGANYVEQYF. The DNA for the CDR3 is TGTGCCACCAGAAAAAACAGGGGGGCCAATTACGTGGAGCAGTACTTC.

As DNA, the CDR3 is TGTGCCAGTAGTCCTTGGACTAGCGGGAGGGCCGGGGACAATGAGCAGTTCTTC. Translated, it gives CASSPWTSGRAGDNEQFF. V gene TRBV19 combines with J gene TRBJ2-1; TRBD2 agrees at 15 bases. CDR1 is LNHDA, CDR2 SQIVND, per germline (reference sequence). The CDR3 is 18 amino acids. J gave up 5 bases and V 5 bases, and 10 bases lay outside the gene matches. Variable domain in full (rest from reference TRBV19 and TRBJ2-1): DGGITQSPKYLFRKEGQNVTLSCEQNLNHDAMYWYRQDPGQGLRLIYYSQIVNDFQKGDIAEGYSVSREKKESFPLTVTSAQKNPTAFYLCASSPWTSGRAGDNEQFFGPGTRLTVL.

This chain connects TRBV9 to TRBJ2-5; 7 nucleotides match TRBD1. J lost 1 base, V lost 4 bases, and 10 bases had no gene match. Per germline, CDR1 SGDLS and CDR2 YYNGEE. The CDR3 covers 16 residues. CDR3 sequence: CASSSPSPGGQETQYF. In DNA, the CDR3 is TGTGCCAGCAGCTCTCCCTCGCCAGGGGGCCAAGAGACCCAGTACTTC.

With regard to this clone: The identical CDR3 is also encoded by other nucleotide sequences in the sample. The V gene is TRBV13, the J gene TRBJ1-2; 8 nucleotides line up with TRBD1. Germline lookup yields CDR1 PRHDT and CDR2 FYEKMQ (reference sequence). The CDR3 contains 17 residues. The trim removed 0 bases at V and 2 bases at J, leaving 8 bases unmatched. CDR3 protein: CASSLGYRTGWNYGYTF. DNA of the CDR3: TGTGCCAGCAGCTTAGGTTACAGGACAGGGTGGAACTATGGCTACACCTTC.

V usage is TRBV10-3 and J usage is TRBJ2-1; TRBD2 aligns across 9 bases. With V trimmed by 0 bases and J by 3 bases, 3 bases remained unmatched. This CDR3 has 16 amino acids. The V gene's germline CDR1 is ENHRY and CDR2 SYGVKD. In DNA, the CDR3 is TGTGCCATCAGTGAGTCTTCTAGCGGGAACTACAATGAGCAGTTCTTC. Residues: CAISESSSGNYNEQFF.